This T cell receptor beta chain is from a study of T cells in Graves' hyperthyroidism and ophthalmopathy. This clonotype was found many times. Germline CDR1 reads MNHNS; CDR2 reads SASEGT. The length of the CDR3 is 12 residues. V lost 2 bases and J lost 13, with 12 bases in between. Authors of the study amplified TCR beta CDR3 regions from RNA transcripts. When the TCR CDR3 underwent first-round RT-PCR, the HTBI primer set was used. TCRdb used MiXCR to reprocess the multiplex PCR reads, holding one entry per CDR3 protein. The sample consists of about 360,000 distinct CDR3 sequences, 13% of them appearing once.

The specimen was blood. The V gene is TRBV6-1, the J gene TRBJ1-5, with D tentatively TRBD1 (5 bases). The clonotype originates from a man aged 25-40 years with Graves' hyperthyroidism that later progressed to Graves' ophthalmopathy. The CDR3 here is CASSERRTLQHF. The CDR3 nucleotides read TGTGCCAGCAGTGAAAGAAGGACACTTCAGCATTTT.